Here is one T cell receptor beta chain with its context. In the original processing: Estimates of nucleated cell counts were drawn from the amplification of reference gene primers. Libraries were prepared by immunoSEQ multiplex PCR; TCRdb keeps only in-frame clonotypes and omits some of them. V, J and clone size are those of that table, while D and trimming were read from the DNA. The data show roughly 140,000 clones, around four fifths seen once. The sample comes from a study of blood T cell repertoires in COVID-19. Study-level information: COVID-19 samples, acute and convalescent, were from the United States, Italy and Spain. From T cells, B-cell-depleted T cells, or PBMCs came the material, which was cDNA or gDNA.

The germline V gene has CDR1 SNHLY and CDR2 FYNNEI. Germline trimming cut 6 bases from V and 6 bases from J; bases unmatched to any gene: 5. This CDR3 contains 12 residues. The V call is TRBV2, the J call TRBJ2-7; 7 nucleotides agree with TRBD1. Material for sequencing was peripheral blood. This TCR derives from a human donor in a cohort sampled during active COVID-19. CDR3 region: CASRPDRVEQYF. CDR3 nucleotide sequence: TGTGCCAGCAGACCAGACAGGGTCGAGCAGTACTTC.